The source of this T cell receptor (beta chain) is a study of spatial heterogeneity in lung cancer. The ends lost 4 bases at V and 2 bases at J; junction bases unmatched: 5. Germline-derived CDR1 and CDR2 are SGHVS and FQNEAQ. The CDR3 has 16 residues. Time point in this sample: blood at routine non-recurrence follow-up after resection. This clonotype has at least ten counts. TCRdb passed the 5' RACE reads through MiXCR, listing each CDR3 protein once. The table includes roughly 15,000 distinct CDR3 sequences, about 18% detected once. Material: PBMCs, obtained at follow-up. The receptor was isolated from a male donor with early-stage non-small cell lung cancer. The rearrangement joins TRBV7-8 to TRBJ2-5, with 12 bases identical to TRBD2. The CDR3 nucleotides read TGTGCCAGCAGCTCCAGACTAGCGGGGGAGCAAGAGACCCAGTACTTC. Its protein is CASSSRLAGEQETQYF.